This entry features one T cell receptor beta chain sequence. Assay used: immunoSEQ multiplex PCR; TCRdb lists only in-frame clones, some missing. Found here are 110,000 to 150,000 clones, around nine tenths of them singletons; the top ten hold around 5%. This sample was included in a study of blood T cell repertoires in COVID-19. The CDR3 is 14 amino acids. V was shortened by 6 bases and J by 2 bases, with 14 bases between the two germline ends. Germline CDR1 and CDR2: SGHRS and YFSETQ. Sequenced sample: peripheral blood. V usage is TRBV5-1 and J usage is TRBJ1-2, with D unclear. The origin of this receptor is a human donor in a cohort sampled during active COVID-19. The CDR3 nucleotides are TGCGCCAGCACCCCCTCTGGAGGCAACTATGGCTACACCTTC. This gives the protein CASTPSGGNYGYTF. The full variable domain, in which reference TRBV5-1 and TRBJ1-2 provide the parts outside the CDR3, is KAGVTQTPRYLIKTRGQQVTLSCSPISGHRSVSWYQQTPGQGLQFLFEYFSETQRNKGNFPGRFSGRQFSNSRSEMNVSTLELGDSALYLCASTPSGGNYGYTFGSGTRLTVV.